The rows below give T cell receptor beta chains drawn from one sample of a study of T cell repertoires in cytomegalovirus infection. TCRdb analysed the reads with MiXCR anew, one entry per CDR3 protein. The sample has hundreds of thousands of distinct CDR3 sequences, 15% to 20% seen once. The material sequenced was PBMCs. The source is a human donor in good health (CMV status not recorded). Some clones in this sample may be carry-over from other donors' samples. The CDR3 runs from the conserved cysteine through the conserved F or W. D genes are given only for firm matches. Not every row has a clone size; where given, it reads once, few, many or a size class.

>few|TRBJ2-1|TRBV5-1|.
CASSLGDSPSFF
TGCGCCAGCAGCTTGGGTGACAGTCCGTCGTTCTTC
>few|TRBJ2-1|TRBV4-2|.
CASSQGQQGASYNEQFF
TGTGCCAGCAGCCAAGGTCAGCAAGGGGCCTCCTACAATGAGCAGTTCTTC
>.|TRBJ2-7|TRBV4-1|.
CASSQDARPLDEQYF
TGCGCCAGCAGCCAAGATGCCAGGCCCCTGGACGAGCAGTACTTC
>many|TRBJ2-4|TRBV12-3/TRBV12-4|.
CASMSSTVAKNIQYF
TGTGCCAGCATGTCTTCGACAGTAGCCAAAAACATTCAGTACTTC
>many|TRBJ1-1|TRBV7-2|.
CASTYLGTEAFF
TGTGCCAGCACCTACTTGGGCACTGAAGCTTTCTTT
>.|TRBJ1-2|TRBV6-5|TRBD1
CASSYSMSPGGGGYTF
TGTGCCAGCAGTTACTCGATGTCCCCAGGGGGAGGCGGCTACACCTTC
>.|TRBJ1-1|TRBV6-5|.
CASRHDSLGTEAFF
TGTGCCAGCAGACACGACAGCCTGGGAACTGAAGCTTTCTTT
>many|TRBJ2-1|TRBV28|.
CASRQGTYNEQFF
TGTGCCAGCAGGCAGGGCACCTACAATGAGCAGTTCTTC
>many|TRBJ1-4|TRBV28|.
CASSGEPVNEKLFF
TGTGCCAGCAGCGGAGAACCGGTTAATGAAAAACTGTTTTTT
>.|TRBJ2-7|TRBV7-6|.
CASSLGQAGVYEQYF
TGTGCCAGCAGCTTAGGGCAGGCAGGGGTCTACGAGCAGTACTTC
>many|TRBJ1-2|TRBV4-3|.
CASSQDSFDRSYGYTF
TGCGCCAGCAGCCAAGATTCCTTCGACAGGAGCTATGGCTACACCTTC
>many|TRBJ2-7|TRBV7-9|.
CASSLYQGGGAYEQYF
TGTGCCAGCAGCTTATACCAGGGAGGCGGAGCCTACGAGCAGTACTTC
>many|TRBJ2-5|TRBV4-3|.
CASSQDQGPETQYF
TGCGCCAGCAGCCAAGATCAGGGGCCGGAGACCCAGTACTTC
>few|TRBJ2-1|TRBV6-6|.
CASQGQVAYNEQFF
TGTGCCAGCCAGGGGCAGGTTGCCTACAATGAGCAGTTCTTC
>few|TRBJ2-5|TRBV29-1|.
CSVMGGQETQYF
TGCAGCGTGATGGGTGGCCAAGAGACCCAGTACTTC
>many|TRBJ1-5|TRBV20-1|.
CSASEGSRSFF
TGCAGTGCTAGTGAAGGGTCGAGGAGTTTTTTT
>.|TRBJ2-3|TRBV2|TRBD2
CASSAQRGIDTQYF
TGTGCCAGCAGTGCGCAGCGGGGTATAGATACGCAGTATTTT
>.|TRBJ2-7|TRBV3-1|.
CASSQEREQYF
TGTGCCAGCAGCCAAGAGCGGGAGCAGTACTTC
>many|TRBJ2-3|TRBV7-2|TRBD2
CASSRGLAGLTDTQYF
TGTGCCAGCAGTCGGGGACTAGCGGGGCTCACAGATACGCAGTATTTT
>few|TRBJ2-7|TRBV2|TRBD1
CASVLAPGQTYEQYF
TGTGCCAGCGTATTGGCCCCGGGACAGACCTACGAGCAGTACTTC
>few|TRBJ2-1|TRBV28|.
CASSSTGAINEQFF
TGTGCCAGCAGTTCAACGGGGGCCATCAATGAGCAGTTCTTC
>.|TRBJ1-4|TRBV4-3|.
CASSRWGAAGEKLFF
TGCGCCAGCAGCCGCTGGGGTGCTGCGGGTGAAAAACTGTTTTTT
>many|TRBJ1-3|TRBV7-2|.
CASTRPGASGNTIYF
TGTGCCAGCACCCGTCCCGGTGCATCTGGAAACACCATATATTTT
>many|TRBJ2-7|TRBV5-5|.
CASSLATGYYEQYF
TGTGCCAGCAGCTTGGCCACAGGGTATTACGAGCAGTACTTC
>many|TRBJ2-7|TRBV7-2|.
CASSLSSQPLTGPSYEQYF
TGTGCCAGCAGCTTATCATCGCAACCTTTGACAGGACCCTCCTACGAGCAGTACTTC
>many|TRBJ1-1|TRBV6-2/TRBV6-3|.
CASSAIGGVSNTEAFF
TGTGCCAGCAGTGCAATCGGAGGCGTTTCGAACACTGAAGCTTTCTTT
>.|TRBJ2-7|TRBV10-2|TRBD2
CASSDWGGGNTYEQYF
TGCGCCAGCAGTGACTGGGGGGGAGGGAATACCTACGAGCAGTACTTC
>few|TRBJ2-3|TRBV19|.
CASENRGRSSTDTQYF
TGTGCCAGTGAAAATCGGGGCAGGAGTAGCACAGATACGCAGTATTTT
>.|TRBJ1-2|TRBV19|TRBD1
CASNLQGPAYGYTF
TGTGCCAGTAACCTACAGGGGCCCGCCTATGGCTACACCTTC
>many|TRBJ2-5|TRBV12-3/TRBV12-4|.
CASRGLQGEEETQYF
TGTGCCAGCCGGGGGCTGCAGGGCGAAGAAGAGACCCAGTACTTC
>.|TRBJ2-6|TRBV19|.
CASSDTGAGANVLTF
TGTGCCAGTAGTGACACAGGCGCTGGGGCCAACGTCCTGACTTTC
>few|TRBJ1-1|TRBV5-6|.
CASSLRRGEAFF
TGTGCCAGCAGCTTGCGGCGGGGTGAAGCTTTCTTT
>few|TRBJ2-5|TRBV3-1|TRBD2
CASSGPGLQETQYF
TGTGCCAGCAGCGGGCCGGGACTACAAGAGACCCAGTACTTC
>few|TRBJ2-3|TRBV5-1|TRBD1
CASSLSQGVSDTQYF
TGCGCCAGCAGCTTATCGCAGGGGGTTTCCGATACGCAGTATTTT
>many|TRBJ1-1|TRBV7-2|.
CASSSQENTEAFF
TGTGCCAGCAGCTCACAGGAGAACACTGAAGCTTTCTTT
>many|TRBJ1-5|TRBV7-2|.
CASSLALGYQPQHF
TGTGCCAGCAGCTTAGCTCTAGGTTATCAGCCCCAGCATTTT
>few|TRBJ2-1|TRBV6-6|TRBD2
CASSHLGGGSYNEQFF
TGTGCCAGCAGTCACTTGGGCGGGGGTTCCTACAATGAGCAGTTCTTC
>.|TRBJ2-7|TRBV2|.
CASSGGTSYEQYF
TGTGCCAGCAGTGGTGGGACATCCTACGAGCAGTACTTC
>many|TRBJ1-6|TRBV19|.
CASSTRLEGGSPLHF
TGTGCCAGTAGTACTCGTTTGGAGGGGGGATCACCCCTCCACTTT
>.|TRBJ2-1|TRBV6-1|TRBD1
CASSEEEIWTGGEGDEQFF
TGTGCCAGCAGTGAGGAGGAGATATGGACAGGGGGCGAGGGAGATGAGCAGTTCTTC
>many|TRBJ1-4|TRBV27|.
CASSLRGGNEKLFF
TGTGCCAGCAGCCTCAGGGGAGGTAATGAAAAACTGTTTTTT
>.|TRBJ2-3|TRBV7-9|.
CASSLVMRDTQYF
TGTGCCAGCAGCTTAGTCATGCGGGATACGCAGTATTTT
>.|TRBJ1-2|TRBV18|TRBD1
CDSSAGTGVGYTF
TGTGACAGCTCAGCTGGGACAGGGGTGGGCTACACCTTC
>.|TRBJ1-1|TRBV18|TRBD1
CASSPLSQGAGAFF
TGTGCCAGCTCACCACTTTCCCAGGGGGCAGGTGCTTTCTTT
>.|TRBJ2-7|TRBV15|TRBD1
CATSRPGTALSYEQYF
TGTGCCACCAGCAGACCCGGGACAGCCCTTTCCTACGAGCAGTACTTC